This T cell receptor beta chain appears in the sequencing data of a study of blood T cell repertoires in COVID-19. Study details: Sites across the United States, Italy and Spain contributed samples from acute and convalescent COVID-19. PBMCs, B-cell-depleted T cells, or T cells provided the cDNA or gDNA that made up the material.

Here immunoSEQ multiplex PCR was the method, and the copy in TCRdb shows in-frame clones only, minus some. In the table there are tens of thousands of clones, around 83% of which are singletons. Recruited during active infection, patients (from Seattle) were subsequently followed longitudinally. Trimming removed 2 bases from V and 1 base from J; junction bases left unmatched: 4. Germline V CDR1 and CDR2: SGHVS, FNYEAQ. The CDR3 is made up of 16 amino acids. This TCR was sampled from a man aged 50 or older with COVID-19, enrolled during active disease. The chain is built from TRBV7-6 and TRBJ2-1, with 8 bases fitting TRBD2. The sample comprised peripheral blood. CDR3 protein: CASSLHGGRSYNEQFF. CDR3 coding DNA: TGTGCCAGCAGCTTACACGGCGGGAGGTCCTACAATGAGCAGTTCTTC.